A selection of T cell receptor beta chains follows, all from one sample in a study of human CD8 memory T cell subsets. TCRdb reworked the 5' RACE reads into one entry per CDR3 protein, no DNA. Its table lists 15,000 to 20,000 distinct CDR3 sequences. What was sequenced was CD8+ stem-like memory T cells (TSCM and TCM) sorted from PBMCs. The receptors stem from a human donor in good health. CDR3s include the opening cysteine and the closing phenylalanine or tryptophan. The size field is filled for only some rows; it gives once, few, many or a size class.

clone size,J gene,V gene,CDR3 protein
-,TRBJ1-1,TRBV6-2/TRBV6-3,CASSKPQRGVGGNTEAFF
-,TRBJ1-2,TRBV3-1,CASTLNPRGLGYTF
-,TRBJ2-3,TRBV27,CASSESRGARTSTDTQYF
-,TRBJ1-1,TRBV2,CASSRGTGMNTEAFF
-,TRBJ1-5,TRBV7-8,CASSDTLGDSNQPQHF
-,TRBJ2-1,TRBV14,CASRLTGGGRVHEQFF
-,TRBJ1-1,TRBV5-1,CASSLARGRNTEAFF
-,TRBJ2-2,TRBV24-1,CATSALDSGGELFF
-,TRBJ2-3,TRBV23-1,CASSEGLTSGFTDTQYF
-,TRBJ2-7,TRBV28,CASSKTGGYEQYF
-,TRBJ1-2,TRBV12-3/TRBV12-4,CASSSGTDRFYGYTF
-,TRBJ2-7,TRBV7-6,CASSLAKTYEQYF
-,TRBJ2-7,TRBV5-1,CASSLGIPGQAYYEQYF
-,TRBJ2-7,TRBV4-3,CASSRRTGVHEQYF
medium-sized,TRBJ2-3,TRBV29-1,CSVEGWIAGYDTQYF
medium-sized,TRBJ1-1,TRBV4-2,CASSQGLQGATEAFF
medium-sized,TRBJ1-1,TRBV7-9,CASSLSLRVAETEAFF
-,TRBJ1-4,TRBV28,CASSVDRELEKLFF
-,TRBJ1-1,TRBV9,CASSSTANRGTEAFF
-,TRBJ2-5,TRBV7-2,CASRDRDEETQYF
-,TRBJ2-5,TRBV7-8,CASSLARVAETQYF
-,TRBJ2-7,TRBV9,CASSVGEGTYEQYF
-,TRBJ2-5,TRBV7-9,CASSFGTGWETQYF
-,TRBJ2-1,TRBV3-1,CASSQRDTSSYNEQFF
-,TRBJ2-7,TRBV29-1,CSVEDPTLAGGEQYF
-,TRBJ2-3,TRBV9,CASSGTSLAGRPTDTQYF
-,TRBJ2-1,TRBV12-3/TRBV12-4,CASSLGGGNEQFF
-,TRBJ2-5,TRBV4-2,CASSRWGGRETQYF
-,TRBJ2-2,TRBV7-8,CASSRRLNTGELFF
-,TRBJ1-1,TRBV7-9,CASSCWEPMNTEAFF
-,TRBJ2-7,TRBV15,CATSRDLMNEQYF
-,TRBJ1-1,TRBV5-6,CASSPIQEALEAFF
-,TRBJ1-6,TRBV28,CASSFGDVDSPLHF
-,TRBJ2-1,TRBV18,CASSLLDRGSYNEQFF
-,TRBJ2-7,TRBV20-1,CSATPAGLLREQYF
-,TRBJ1-1,TRBV29-1,CSVEDRGRNTEAFF
-,TRBJ1-3,TRBV28,CASSLSGGAPPSGNTIYF
medium-sized,TRBJ2-1,TRBV7-8,CASSLPAGSHNEQFF
-,TRBJ1-6,TRBV14,CASSAHNSPLHF
-,TRBJ2-5,TRBV9,CASSTGLSVIETQYF
-,TRBJ2-1,TRBV20-1,CSARQYRGRNNEQFF
-,TRBJ2-7,TRBV5-6,CASSLETASYEQYF
-,TRBJ1-1,TRBV7-8,CASSLSGRGTEAFF
-,TRBJ2-7,TRBV29-1,CSVEEAAGGKGQYF
-,TRBJ1-5,TRBV19,CASTTGRQPQHF
-,TRBJ2-3,TRBV28,CASSFRPGPALNTQYF
-,TRBJ1-2,TRBV7-2,CASSLGGTGYTF
medium-sized,TRBJ2-3,TRBV20-1,CSARDLWLAGGTDTQYF
-,TRBJ2-3,TRBV6-5,CASSYSTISGDTDTQYF
-,TRBJ2-2,TRBV13,CASSHRVTPGELFF
-,TRBJ2-1,TRBV4-3,CASSQDLLGRTNLFSYNEQFF
-,TRBJ2-3,TRBV12-3/TRBV12-4,CASSSTSGNTDTQYF
-,TRBJ1-1,TRBV5-6,CASSLLTTEAFF
-,TRBJ2-1,TRBV7-8,CASSPMGLATANEQFF